Below, 6 T cell receptor beta chains from the same sample are listed, as sequenced in a study of CD8 T cells in Susac syndrome. RNA in amounts of roughly 0.5 to 1 ug was reverse transcribed with random hexamers. MiXCR was run by TCRdb on the immunoSEQ multiplex PCR reads, yielding one entry per CDR3 protein. The sample includes almost 450,000 distinct CDR3 sequences, more than 80% seen only once; the top ten take about 0.1%. The source material was CD8+ T cells from PBMCs. These TCRs come from a human donor with multiple sclerosis.

The chain links TRBV5-1 to TRBJ1-2, with 7 bases fitting TRBD1. CDR3 length: 14 residues. V shed 6 bases and J 5 bases; nucleotides not matched to a gene: 10. Germline lookup yields CDR1 SGHRS and CDR2 YFSETQ. CDR3 sequence: CASNTEGARYGYTF. In DNA, the CDR3 is TGCGCCAGCAATACTGAGGGGGCTCGTTATGGCTACACCTTC.

The rearrangement uses TRBV11-3 and TRBJ2-1, with 14 positions matching TRBD2. The CDR3 covers 15 residues. V lost 4 bases to trimming and J lost 8 bases; unmatched junction nucleotides: 4. CDR1 is SGHNT, CDR2 YENEEA, per germline. The CDR3 DNA sequence: TGTGCCAGCAGCTCGACTAGCGGGGGGGCGGATGAGCAGTTCTTC. Its protein product is CASSSTSGGADEQFF.

The genes are TRBV2 and TRBJ2-5, with 7 bases aligning to TRBD1. V lost 2 bases, J lost 2 bases, and 2 bases stayed unmatched. This CDR3 is built from 14 residues. CDR1 is SNHLY, CDR2 FYNNEI, per germline. The CDR3 region has the DNA TGTGCCAGCAGTGAAAGGGGGCAGCAAGAGACCCAGTACTTC. Protein product: CASSERGQQETQYF.

A single count supports this clonotype. The chain carries TRBV28 and TRBJ2-7; 7 bases align to TRBD1. CDR3 length equals 14 residues. The J segment lost 6 bases and the V segment lost 6 bases, leaving 11 bases of the junction unmatched. The germline CDR1 and CDR2 sequences are MDHEN and SYDVKM. DNA for the CDR3: TGTGCCAGCAGCTCCGACAGGGAAACAGGCGAGCAGTACTTC. Its protein product is CASSSDRETGEQYF.

V and J are TRBV2 and TRBJ1-3, with 7 bases aligning to TRBD1. CDR3 length: 14 residues. V was clipped by 6 bases and J by 0 bases; unmatched bases: 2. CDR1 SNHLY and CDR2 FYNNEI come from the germline V gene. The CDR3 is CASRGGRSGNTIYF. The CDR3 DNA reads TGTGCCAGCAGAGGGGGCCGCTCTGGAAACACCATATATTTT.

The V and J genes are TRBV15 and TRBJ2-1; possible D gene TRBD1, 7 bases. The V end lost 3 bases, the J end lost 5 bases, and 20 bases lay between the germline ends. The germline gives CDR1 LNHNV, CDR2 YYDKDF (reference sequence). CDR3 length equals 17 residues. The CDR3 region has the DNA TGTGCCACCAGCAGGACAAAAGGACAGGACTACGACAATGAGCAGTTCTTC. Its translation: CATSRTKGQDYDNEQFF.